The rows below give T cell receptor beta chains drawn from one sample of a study of beta chain features in type 1 diabetes. Clones were read by immunoSEQ multiplex PCR, and TCRdb kept only the in-frame ones, dropping some. The sample gives roughly 260,000 clones, roughly 21% of which show up once; 0.028% is in the top ten. The material sequenced was naive CD4+ T cells from blood. Every receptor here comes from a woman in her 40s with type 1 diabetes. Each CDR3 is given with its conserved first and last residue.

v_gene	CDR3aa
TRBV9	CASSVVGSGRATGELFF
TRBV6-5	CASRGAGVSYEQYF
TRBV5-4	CASSMGQGSYNEQFF
TRBV9	CASSGREGLDEQFF
TRBV28	CASSPGAESEQYF
TRBV4-1	CASSQEAENTEAFF
TRBV2	CASIVSMNTEAFF
TRBV27	CASSLSAGGNYEQYF
TRBV4-1	CASSQIGTSWDEQYF
TRBV2	CASSDQRPSYEQYF
TRBV5-1	CASSPGQDQPQHF
TRBV9	CASSVRENYGYTF
TRBV4-3	CASSYISRGFDGYTF
TRBV30	CAWSGLGQGGEKLFF
TRBV20-1	CSARAQDKAFF
TRBV4-3	CASSQSIPSDRPKYF
TRBV9	CASSVQANYGYTF
TRBV29-1	CSAGGTGPDTQYF
TRBV23-1	CASSRDTLGEQYF
TRBV11-2	CASSKIQGVGQETQYF
TRBV9	CASSRLGNEQFF
TRBV5-4	CASSIGLAGTGGQFF
TRBV28	CASGSGSVLQYF
TRBV30	CAWDAGPRQPQHF
TRBV7-9	CASSGQGLGTSGANVLTF
TRBV9	CASSVEGLAGETQYF
TRBV15	CATSRVRGGQETQYF
TRBV5-4	CASSRQGRSTDTQYF
TRBV20-1	CSARMEEKLFF
TRBV6-5	CASSYRDQETQYF
TRBV18	CASSPTGVTDTQYF
TRBV4-1	CASSQVRTGGPYEQYF
TRBV7-2	CASSLSLLAGGETQYF
TRBV18	CASSDRAGTDTQYF
TRBV28	CATHGEVPNEKLFF
TRBV20-1	CSASRGEQYF
TRBV25-1	CASSDGNYGYTF
TRBV15	CATSRQGDYGYTF
TRBV7-2	CASSPGLAITDTQYF
TRBV13	CASSSSGQLAKNIQYF
TRBV7-8	CASSLARDRDYEQYF
TRBV30	CAWGRGNNQPQHF
TRBV25-1	CASSDSTGTPGDTQYF
TRBV5-4	CASSPGLVPYNEQFF
TRBV27	CASSPRTGTNFDYGYTF
TRBV29-1	CSVDRSTGGTEAFF
TRBV7-9	CASRPGQGASGANVLTF
TRBV7-9	CASSLALAVYNEQFF
TRBV27	CASSSGARETQYF
TRBV5-4	CASSLHTNTEAFF
TRBV29-1	CSVDGVRASAAETQYF
TRBV11-2	CASSRGTSGGSDTQYF
TRBV9	CASSAARQRPYSGGSTGELFF
TRBV6-5	CASSYEVASSYEQYF
TRBV6-5	CASSYGTGGSQYF
TRBV9	CASSMDPGHIYEQYF
TRBV20-1	CSASLDYGYTF
TRBV28	CASSSGLREQYF